Shown below are 20 T cell receptor beta chains from a single sample sequenced in a study of cytomegalovirus exposure and HLA in healthy donors (dated by TCRdb to between 2016 and 2019). Receptor libraries were prepared by the immunoSEQ multiplex PCR assay. A mixture of 60 forward primers for TCR Vbeta segments and 13 reverse primers for TCR Jbeta segments was used in the multiplex PCR. Drawn from immuneACCESS, this table holds only the in-frame rearrangements with V and J called that TCRdb kept. Clones are partly lost; checked studies trace under half to an unresolved V gene and leave the rest unexplained. The table for this sample lists approximately 150,000 clones; over 65% of them were counted only once. About 1.5% of the sample lies in the top ten. The sample taken for sequencing was PBMCs. Receptors were obtained from a woman younger than 45 in good health and CMV-seropositive.

The V gene is TRBV4-1, the J gene TRBJ2-7, with 7 bases lining up with TRBD1. The CDR3 runs to 14 residues. The V segment lost 3 bases and the J segment 3 bases; nucleotides outside the gene matches: 5. CDR1 is MGHRA, CDR2 YSYEKL, per germline. CDR3 protein: CASSQRQGSYEQYF. The CDR3 DNA sequence: TGCGCCAGCAGCCAGCGACAGGGAAGCTACGAGCAGTACTTC.

CDR3 loop: CASTRGTEAFF. CDR3 DNA sequence: TGTGCCAGCACTAGAGGCACTGAAGCTTTCTTT. The rearrangement uses TRBV6-5 and TRBJ1-1; unclear D gene. In germline, CDR1 is MNHEY, CDR2 SVGAGI. Trimming stripped 7 bases from V and 4 bases from J, with 7 bases between. The CDR3 has 11 amino acids.

This clone was counted a single time. The rearrangement links TRBV28 to TRBJ1-1, with TRBD1 matching 7 bases. CDR3 size: 15 residues. Germline V gene data show CDR1 as MDHEN and CDR2 as SYDVKM. The J segment lost 0 bases and the V segment lost 6 bases, leaving 7 bases of the junction unmatched. The CDR3 loop reads CASSQPTGMNTEAFF. The DNA of the CDR3 is TGTGCCAGCAGCCAGCCGACAGGGATGAACACTGAAGCTTTCTTT.

The chain has TRBV6-4 and TRBJ2-2, with D tentatively TRBD2 (6 bases). Germline V gene sequence: CDR1 MRHNA, CDR2 SNTAGT. This CDR3 is built from 16 residues. Trimming took off 3 bases at V and 0 bases at J, with 11 bases between the two ends. DNA for the CDR3: TGTGCCAGCAGTGATGTTGGGGGGACGAACACCGGGGAGCTGTTTTTT. It translates to CASSDVGGTNTGELFF.

The chain links TRBV7-9 to TRBJ2-3; D is possibly TRBD1 (6 bases). The V end was cut by 4 bases, the J end by 5 bases, with 19 bases between. Germline loops: CDR1 SEHNR, CDR2 FQNEAQ (reference sequence). This CDR3 region has 16 residues. The CDR3 sequence: CASSWGPDRQEDTQYF. The DNA for the CDR3 is TGTGCCAGCAGCTGGGGGCCAGACAGGCAAGAAGATACGCAGTATTTT.

The rearrangement uses TRBV11-3 and TRBJ2-5, with 8 bases lining up with TRBD2. The junction had 7 bases not matched to a gene; V was cut back by 1 base and J by 3 bases. Germline-derived CDR1 and CDR2 are SGHNT and YENEEA. CDR3 size: 16 residues. The CDR3 protein is CASSLGGWREEETQYF. The CDR3 DNA reads as TGTGCCAGCAGCTTAGGGGGGTGGCGGGAGGAAGAGACCCAGTACTTC.

V gene TRBV6-5 combines with J gene TRBJ2-7; D may be TRBD2 (7 bases). CDR3 size: 15 residues. The V gene's germline CDR1 is MNHEY and CDR2 SVGAGI. Between the trimmed V and J ends, which lost 6 bases and 4 bases, there was a span of 19 bases. This CDR3 reads CASRISQGGGYEQYF. The CDR3 coding sequence is TGTGCCAGCAGAATCTCACAGGGCGGGGGTTACGAGCAGTACTTC.

J is TRBJ1-1 and V is TRBV5-8, with D perhaps TRBD1 (6 bases). The ends were cut back, 7 bases at V and 1 base at J, with 14 bases in the middle. The CDR3 is made up of 14 amino acids. CDR1 and CDR2 (germline): SGHTS, YDEGEE. In nucleotides, the CDR3 is TGTGCCAGCGGGAGTGGGGGGGCGAACACTGAAGCTTTCTTT. Translated: CASGSGGANTEAFF.

This clone was seen a few times. The V and J genes are TRBV7-9 and TRBJ1-1; the match to TRBD1 covers 9 bases. Germline CDR1 and CDR2: SEHNR and FQNEAQ (reference sequence). The CDR3 length is 15 residues. The junction had 5 bases not matched to a gene; V was cut back by 3 bases and J by 3 bases. CDR3 sequence reads: CASSFVQGADTEAFF. The CDR3, as DNA: TGTGCCAGCAGCTTCGTACAGGGGGCGGACACTGAAGCTTTCTTT.

This clone was picked up one time. The chain is built from TRBV30 and TRBJ1-1; unclear D gene. The CDR3 loop spans 12 amino acids. Germline lookup yields CDR1 GTSNPN and CDR2 SVGIG (reference sequence). V shed 4 bases and J shed 3 bases, with 9 bases lying between them. CDR3 residues: CAWNPGDTEAFF. DNA of the CDR3: TGTGCCTGGAACCCCGGGGACACTGAAGCTTTCTTT.

V is TRBV7-8 and J is TRBJ1-2, with D tentatively TRBD1 (6 bases). This CDR3 comprises 18 residues. V gave up 2 bases and J gave up 1 base, with 20 bases separating them. Germline CDR1 reads SGHVS; CDR2 reads FQNEAQ. CDR3 sequence (DNA): TGTGCCAGCAGCTTAATCACAGGGCCAGCGGTAAATAACTATGGCTACACCTTC. Its translation: CASSLITGPAVNNYGYTF.

The rearrangement uses TRBV4-3 and TRBJ2-1; 9 bases match TRBD2. Trimming cost V 4 bases and J 3 bases; bases outside gene matches: 4. CDR3 length equals 15 residues. Germline V gene lookup returns CDR1 LGHNA and CDR2 YSLEER. The CDR3 DNA is TGCGCCAGCAGCCCAGGACTAGCGAGCTACAATGAGCAGTTCTTC. This translates into CASSPGLASYNEQFF.

As to this clone: The same CDR3 can be traced to other DNA sequences in this sample. The chain uses TRBV5-1 and TRBJ2-1; 7 bases are shared with TRBD1. Germline V CDR1 and CDR2: SGHRS, YFSETQ. The CDR3 runs to 15 residues. The V and J ends lost 0 bases and 3 bases, in that order; junction bases with no gene match: 3. CDR3 residues: CASSLGGGSYNEQFF. CDR3 nucleotides: TGCGCCAGCAGCTTGGGAGGGGGCAGCTACAATGAGCAGTTCTTC.

This clone was detected once. The V and J genes are TRBV4-2 and TRBJ1-2; no clear D gene. V gave up 4 bases and J gave up 4 bases, with 7 bases separating them. The CDR3 runs to 12 residues. Germline loops: CDR1 LGHNA, CDR2 YNFKEQ. The CDR3 region has the DNA TGTGCCAGCAGCCTAGACTCCTATGGCTACACCTTC. Translation gives CASSLDSYGYTF.

The chain couples TRBV5-4 to TRBJ2-7, with 7 bases matching TRBD1. This CDR3 region has 16 residues. Per germline, CDR1 SGHNT and CDR2 YYREEE (reference sequence). Trimming at V came to 1 base and at J to 3 bases, leaving 10 bases not matched to a gene. This chain's CDR3 is CASSLWDSGAYYEQYF. The CDR3 DNA reads TGTGCCAGCAGCTTGTGGGACAGTGGAGCGTACTACGAGCAGTACTTC. The full variable domain, with the rest looked up from reference TRBV5-4 and TRBJ2-7, is ETGVTQSPTHLIKTRGQQVTLRCSSQSGHNTVSWYQQALGQGPQFIFQYYREEENGRGNFPPRFSGLQFPNYSSELNVNALELDDSALYLCASSLWDSGAYYEQYFGPGTRLTVT.

The chain couples TRBV12-5 to TRBJ1-1, with unresolved D. The CDR3 runs to 15 residues. Germline CDR1 and CDR2: LGHNT and FRNRAP. V lost 5 bases and J 0 bases, leaving 13 bases between the germline ends. The CDR3 reads CASGPPGQMNTEAFF. Here the CDR3 DNA reads TGTGCTAGTGGTCCTCCGGGTCAGATGAACACTGAAGCTTTCTTT.

The V and J genes are TRBV5-4 and TRBJ2-2; the match to TRBD1 covers 7 bases. The CDR3 covers 16 residues. CDR1 is SGHNT and CDR2 is YYREEE in the germline V gene (reference sequence). J lost 5 bases, V lost 1 base, and 8 bases had no gene match. CDR3 residues: CASSLTPGGETGELFF. Here the CDR3 DNA reads TGTGCCAGCAGCTTGACTCCAGGGGGTGAGACCGGGGAGCTGTTTTTT.

This clone was counted a single time. This chain links TRBV7-8 with TRBJ1-2, with D tentatively TRBD1 (6 bases). Germline CDR1 and CDR2: SGHVS and FQNEAQ. Trimming took off 4 bases at V and 5 bases at J, with 17 bases between the two ends. The CDR3 length is 15 residues. The CDR3 here is CASSSLPQGLYGYTF. In nucleotides, the CDR3 is TGTGCCAGCAGCTCCCTCCCACAGGGCCTGTATGGCTACACCTTC.

V gene TRBV30 combines with J gene TRBJ2-1; 12 bases are shared with TRBD2. This CDR3 spans 16 amino acids. CDR1 and CDR2 (germline): GTSNPN, SVGIG (reference sequence). V was clipped by 2 bases and J by 6 bases; unmatched bases: 8. The CDR3 DNA reads TGTGCCTGGAGTCAAGTTCTAGCGGGAGGGCCCAATGAGCAGTTCTTC. This sequence encodes CAWSQVLAGGPNEQFF.

The rearrangement links TRBV5-4 to TRBJ2-2; D is perhaps TRBD1 (6 bases). V was cut by 1 base and J by 6 bases, with 7 bases left in between. Per the germline V gene, CDR1 is SGHNT and CDR2 is YYREEE (reference sequence). The CDR3 totals 13 residues. The CDR3 DNA reads TGTGCCAGCAGCTTGACAGGGTCCGGGGAGCTGTTTTTT. As protein: CASSLTGSGELFF. Combining the CDR3 with reference TRBV5-4 and TRBJ2-2 gives the whole variable domain ETGVTQSPTHLIKTRGQQVTLRCSSQSGHNTVSWYQQALGQGPQFIFQYYREEENGRGNFPPRFSGLQFPNYSSELNVNALELDDSALYLCASSLTGSGELFFGEGSRLTVL.